A selection of T cell receptor beta chains follows, all from one sample in a study of blood T cells in healthy people across ages. Via MiXCR, TCRdb re-called the 5' RACE reads, giving one row per CDR3 protein. In the table there are 600,000 or so distinct CDR3 sequences, approximately 30% of which are singletons. Sequencing used blood. These receptors were taken from a woman of 80 years or more in good health. The CDR3 runs from the conserved cysteine through the conserved F or W. The order of the fields is V gene, D gene, clone size, J gene, CDR3 DNA, CDR3 protein. D genes are given only for firm matches. Size is stated for part of the rows, as once, few or many counts, or as a class when the clone is expanded.

TRBV25-1,TRBD2,many,TRBJ2-1,TGTGCCAGCAGTGAAGGGTCCGGGGGGGCCTTGGGATCTGAGCAGTTCTTC,CASSEGSGGALGSEQFF
TRBV6-1,NA,few,TRBJ1-5,TGTGCCAGCAGTGCCCAAGCTAAGGACCGCTCAATTTTTAGCAATCAGCCCCAGCATTTT,CASSAQAKDRSIFSNQPQHF
TRBV19,NA,few,TRBJ2-7,TGTGCCAGTAGTGCCGGGACCGTGGGGTACGAGCAGTACTTC,CASSAGTVGYEQYF
TRBV9,TRBD1,many,TRBJ2-3,TGTGCCAGCAGCGCCCGACAGGGCTCAGATACGCAGTATTTT,CASSARQGSDTQYF
TRBV7-2,NA,few,TRBJ2-5,TGTGCCAGCAGCCCTGGAGGGGCAGAGACCCAGTACTTC,CASSPGGAETQYF
TRBV2,NA,many,TRBJ2-7,TGTGCCAGCAGGGCGGACGGAAGGACCTACGAGCAGTACTTC,CASRADGRTYEQYF
TRBV19,NA,few,TRBJ2-5,TGTGCCAGTAGTCCGTCCATTCGAGGGGAGACCCAGTACTTC,CASSPSIRGETQYF
TRBV4-1,TRBD2,many,TRBJ2-1,TGCGCCAGCAGCCAAGATGAAAGCGGGGGGTTGCCTGAGCAGTTCTTC,CASSQDESGGLPEQFF
TRBV5-1,TRBD1,many,TRBJ2-7,TGCGCCAGCATAGGACAGGACTACGAGCAGTACTTC,CASIGQDYEQYF
TRBV7-2,NA,many,TRBJ2-3,TGTGCCAGCAGCTTACAGACAGCCCGCCAAGATACGCAGTATTTT,CASSLQTARQDTQYF
TRBV12-3/TRBV12-4,NA,once,TRBJ2-3,TGTGCCAGCAACAGGGCCCCAAGAGCAGATACGCAGTATTTT,CASNRAPRADTQYF
TRBV3-1,NA,NA,TRBJ1-1,TGTACCAGCAGCCAAGCCGGGGGGGCCGGCACTGAAGCTTTCTTT,CTSSQAGGAGTEAFF
TRBV6-6,NA,NA,TRBJ1-1,TGTGCCAGCATTACAGGGAACACTGAAGCTTTCTTT,CASITGNTEAFF
TRBV5-1,NA,few,TRBJ2-2,TGCGCCAGCAGCTTCTTCGGGGGGCAGCTAACGGGCACCGGGGAGCTGTTTTTT,CASSFFGGQLTGTGELFF
TRBV20-1,TRBD1,NA,TRBJ1-1,TGCAGTGCTTTCTCGGGACAGGGGCTGAACACTGAAGCTTTCTTT,CSAFSGQGLNTEAFF
TRBV6-2/TRBV6-3,NA,NA,TRBJ2-7,TGTGCCAGCTGCCCACGGGGACTTTACGAGCAGTACTTC,CASCPRGLYEQYF
TRBV7-9,NA,many,TRBJ1-4,TGTGCCAGCAGCCCTCGGGCAACTAATGAAAAACTGTTTTTT,CASSPRATNEKLFF
TRBV2,TRBD2,few,TRBJ2-1,TGTGCCAGCAGTGCCCTAGCGGGGGGCCCTGGACAGTTCTTC,CASSALAGGPGQFF
TRBV27,TRBD2,NA,TRBJ2-1,TGTGCCAGCGGACTAGCGGGGGGGTATGATGAGCAGTTCTTC,CASGLAGGYDEQFF
TRBV20-1,NA,NA,TRBJ1-5,TGCAGTACCCACCGGGGGGGCAGGCGCGTGAATCAGCCTCAGCATTTT,CSTHRGGRRVNQPQHF
TRBV28,NA,many,TRBJ2-3,TGTGCCAGCAGTACGAGCGGATCTAGCACAGATACGCAGTATTTT,CASSTSGSSTDTQYF
TRBV18,NA,NA,TRBJ2-3,TGTGCCAGCTCTGGGCCCGAAGTCCCAGATACGCAGTATTTT,CASSGPEVPDTQYF
TRBV7-9,TRBD2,NA,TRBJ2-7,TGTGCCAGCAGCGTCCCTGTAGCGGGAGCCGACCACGAGCAGTACTTC,CASSVPVAGADHEQYF
TRBV7-3,NA,NA,TRBJ1-4,TGTGCCAGCAGCCCTTACTGGAGGGAGGGAGCAACTAATGAAAAACTGTTTTTT,CASSPYWREGATNEKLFF
TRBV6-1,NA,NA,TRBJ1-3,TGTGCCAGCAGTGAAGGGCCCGATCCTGGAAACACCATATATTTT,CASSEGPDPGNTIYF
TRBV6-1,NA,many,TRBJ1-2,TGTGCCAGCAGGGAGGCAGGGAGCTATGGCTACACCTTC,CASREAGSYGYTF
TRBV30,NA,many,TRBJ2-7,TGTGCCTGGGCAGGGGGGAACTTCTACGAGCAGTACTTC,CAWAGGNFYEQYF
TRBV11-1,TRBD1,NA,TRBJ2-5,TGTGCCAGCTCCACCGGGACAGGGCTAGAGACCCAGTACTTC,CASSTGTGLETQYF
TRBV15,NA,few,TRBJ2-2,TGTGCCACCAGCAGAGATACCCTTACCGGGGAGCTGTTTTTT,CATSRDTLTGELFF
TRBV2,NA,NA,TRBJ1-1,TGTGCCAGCAGTGACCGCTTTAACTTGAAAAGGGCTTTGAACACTGAAGCTTTCTTT,CASSDRFNLKRALNTEAFF
TRBV10-3,NA,NA,TRBJ2-7,TGTGCCATCAGTGAGTCAAGGTCCCTCTACGAGCAGTACTTC,CAISESRSLYEQYF
TRBV7-3,NA,many,TRBJ1-1,TGTGCCAGCAGCTCCGATCCGGGGCTAGGGACTGAAGCTTTCTTT,CASSSDPGLGTEAFF
TRBV6-5,NA,few,TRBJ1-5,TGTGCCAGCAGCAAAGGGGGGCTTAGCCAGCCCCAGCATTTT,CASSKGGLSQPQHF
TRBV7-2,NA,many,TRBJ1-2,TGTGCCAGCAGCCCATCGCAGGGGACCGCCAACTATGGCTACACCTTC,CASSPSQGTANYGYTF
TRBV5-4,TRBD2,many,TRBJ2-5,TGTGCCAGCAGCCCTCGGTCCAGCGGGGGGGGAGGAGAGACCCAGTACTTC,CASSPRSSGGGGETQYF
TRBV5-1,NA,many,TRBJ2-3,TGCGCCAGCAAGGAAGGCGGCAGTTCAGATACGCAGTATTTT,CASKEGGSSDTQYF
TRBV4-3,NA,NA,TRBJ1-1,TGCGCCAGCAGCCAAGATTTAGTCCGAGGGACTGAAGCTTTCTTT,CASSQDLVRGTEAFF
TRBV7-9,NA,many,TRBJ1-1,TGTGCCAGCAGTCCTATTCCGACAGCAGTGAACACTGAAGCTTTCTTT,CASSPIPTAVNTEAFF
TRBV2,TRBD2,once,TRBJ2-3,TGTGCCAGCACCTACGGGGCTAGCGGTACTCATACGCAGTATTTT,CASTYGASGTHTQYF
TRBV15,NA,many,TRBJ2-6,TGTGCCACCAGCAGAGGTTTCGGCATCCGGGCCAACGTCCTGACTTTC,CATSRGFGIRANVLTF